These 27 T cell receptor beta chains originate from one sample sequenced in a study of CD8 T cells in ankylosing spondylitis. TCRdb reanalysed the 5' RACE reads using MiXCR and keeps one entry per CDR3 protein. This sample carries 350,000 or so distinct CDR3 sequences, approximately 14% of them seen once, and the ten largest clones take less than 1.1%. Sequencing used blood, either unsorted or a sorted T cell fraction (not recorded which). These receptors all stem from a male donor with ankylosing spondylitis or in good health (not recorded which).

This clonotype was recorded a few times. V gene TRBV2 combines with J gene TRBJ2-1, with 9 bases matching TRBD2. Trimming at V came to 7 bases and at J to 6 bases, leaving 7 bases not matched to a gene. CDR3 length: 14 residues. CDR1 SNHLY and CDR2 FYNNEI come from the germline V gene. The CDR3 bases are TGTGCCAGCAAGCCGGGACTAGCCGCCAATGAGCAGTTCTTC. The encoded protein is CASKPGLAANEQFF.

This clonotype has just a few counts. The chain couples TRBV29-1 to TRBJ1-2; D is unresolved. Per germline, CDR1 SQVTM and CDR2 ANQGSEA. CDR3 size: 13 residues. Trimming removed 3 bases at V and 0 bases at J, with 8 bases between. The CDR3 region is CSVDRQANYGYTF. DNA for the CDR3: TGCAGCGTTGATCGGCAGGCTAACTATGGCTACACCTTC.

This clonotype has a count of ten or more. J is TRBJ2-1 and V is TRBV12-3 or TRBV12-4, with D tentatively TRBD1 (6 bases). Trimming removed 2 bases at V and 6 bases at J, with 14 bases between. The CDR3 is 15 amino acids. The CDR3 sequence: CASSLKADSTNEQFF. CDR3 bases: TGTGCCAGCAGTTTAAAGGCGGACAGTACCAATGAGCAGTTCTTC.

In its sample, this clonotype was seen a few times. The gene calls are TRBV18 and TRBJ2-5, with D possibly TRBD1 on 5 matching bases. This CDR3 region has 15 residues. The V end was cut by 0 bases, the J end by 6 bases, with 14 bases between. Germline loops: CDR1 KGHSH, CDR2 LQKENI. CDR3 in DNA: TGTGCCAGCTCACCACCGGAAGGGGCGGCGAAGACCCAGTACTTC. It specifies CASSPPEGAAKTQYF.

This clonotype was counted between two and nine times. The rearrangement links TRBV4-2 to TRBJ2-1, with 8 bases matching TRBD2. Trimming took 5 bases from V and 10 from J; bases not matched to a gene: 13. CDR3 length: 15 residues. Germline loops: CDR1 LGHNA, CDR2 YNFKEQ. The CDR3 DNA reads as TGTGCCAGCAGCGAAGGGACTAGTATACGCAAGGAGCAGTTCTTC. This codes for CASSEGTSIRKEQFF.

CDR3 bases: TGTGCCAGCCGGGCAGGGCCGAACACCGGGGAGCTGTTTTTT. It is translated as CASRAGPNTGELFF. The rearrangement links TRBV2 to TRBJ2-2; TRBD1 might be the D (5 bases). The CDR3 is made up of 14 amino acids. V gave up 8 bases and J gave up 0 bases, with 10 bases separating them. Germline V gene lookup returns CDR1 SNHLY and CDR2 FYNNEI.

J is TRBJ2-5 and V is TRBV7-2; tentative D call: TRBD2 (6 bases). This CDR3 comprises 18 residues. The germline CDR1 and CDR2 sequences are SGHTA and FQGNSA. Between the trimmed V and J ends, which lost 0 bases and 0 bases, there was a span of 17 bases. The CDR3 DNA is TGTGCCAGCAGCTTAGCCCCCTCGCTAGCGCCCTACCAAGAGACCCAGTACTTC. It specifies CASSLAPSLAPYQETQYF.

This clonotype has more than one count but fewer than ten. This CDR3 is CASLEAGGRTGELFF. The CDR3 coding sequence is TGTGCCAGCCTAGAAGCGGGAGGGCGGACCGGGGAGCTGTTTTTT. The rearrangement joins TRBV6-1 to TRBJ2-2; 10 nucleotides agree with TRBD2. In germline, CDR1 is MNHNS, CDR2 SASEGT. The V gene end was trimmed by 8 bases and the J gene end by 5 bases; junction bases not matched to a gene: 8. CDR3 length equals 15 residues.

V usage is TRBV11-2 and J usage is TRBJ1-1, with D unresolved. The CDR3 runs to 15 residues. Germline V CDR1 and CDR2: SGHAT, FQNNGV. The V and J ends lost 0 bases and 4 bases respectively, with 12 bases between them. The CDR3 DNA is TGTGCCAGCAGCTTAGACATGAGCCCGGGCACTGAAGCTTTCTTT. It is translated as CASSLDMSPGTEAFF. The full variable domain, completed using reference TRBV11-2 and TRBJ1-1, is EAGVAQSPRYKIIEKRQSVAFWCNPISGHATLYWYQQILGQGPKLLIQFQNNGVVDDSQLPKDRFSAERLKGVDSTLKIQPAKLEDSAVYLCASSLDMSPGTEAFFGQGTRLTVV.

V and J are TRBV7-9 and TRBJ2-2; the D gene is possibly TRBD1 (6 bases). The CDR3 consists of 14 residues. Germline V lookup: CDR1 SEHNR, CDR2 FQNEAQ (reference sequence). V lost 3 bases and J lost 8, with 13 bases in between. CDR3 coding DNA: TGTGCCAGCAGCTTGTATCACACAGGGGGGGAGCTGTTTTTT. As protein: CASSLYHTGGELFF.

V is TRBV12-3 or TRBV12-4 and J is TRBJ2-3; D unresolved. The CDR3 covers 13 residues. Trimming took 3 bases from V and 2 from J, leaving 6 bases between them. DNA for the CDR3: TGTGCCAGCAGTTTGGACCTCACAGATACGCAGTATTTT. As protein: CASSLDLTDTQYF.

This clonotype was observed a handful of times. The chain recombines TRBV10-3 with TRBJ1-1; TRBD1 matches at 7 bases. V dropped 0 bases and J dropped 2; count of bases not matched to a gene: 6. This CDR3 spans 16 amino acids. The V gene's germline CDR1 is ENHRY and CDR2 SYGVKD. The CDR3 bases are TGTGCCATCAGTGAGTCCACCGGGACAGTTAACACTGAAGCTTTCTTT. It yields the protein CAISESTGTVNTEAFF.

As DNA, the CDR3 is TGTGCCAGCAGTTTAGACTTCGCTCAGCCCCAGCATTTT. Its protein is CASSLDFAQPQHF. The chain carries TRBV12-3 or TRBV12-4 and TRBJ1-5; D is unclear. V lost 1 base, J lost 6 bases, and 7 bases lay in between. The CDR3 is 13 residues long.

This clonotype has a handful of counts. This chain uses TRBV6-1 with TRBJ2-5; TRBD2 agrees at 12 bases. Trimming at V came to 3 bases and at J to 2 bases, leaving 1 base not matched to a gene. In germline, CDR1 is MNHNS, CDR2 SASEGT. This CDR3 has 15 amino acids. The CDR3 DNA is TGTGCCAGCAGTGACGGACTAGCGGGGCAAGAGACCCAGTACTTC. It specifies CASSDGLAGQETQYF.

This sequence joins TRBV5-1 and TRBJ2-1, with TRBD1 matching over 9 bases. The CDR3 extends over 15 amino acids. J lost 3 bases, V lost 3 bases, and 4 bases had no gene match. Germline CDR1 and CDR2: SGHRS and YFSETQ. The CDR3 reads CASSSGTGYYNEQFF. CDR3 DNA: TGCGCCAGCAGCTCCGGGACAGGGTACTACAATGAGCAGTTCTTC. The variable domain in full, with the rest retrieved from reference TRBV5-1 and TRBJ2-1, is KAGVTQTPRYLIKTRGQQVTLSCSPISGHRSVSWYQQTPGQGLQFLFEYFSETQRNKGNFPGRFSGRQFSNSRSEMNVSTLELGDSALYLCASSSGTGYYNEQFFGPGTRLTVL.

J is TRBJ2-1 and V is TRBV3-1; D remains ambiguous. V lost 0 bases and J lost 1, with 13 bases in between. Looked up from germline, CDR1 is LGHDT and CDR2 is YNNKEL (reference sequence). CDR3 length: 17 residues. The CDR3 here is CASSQDGGSPSYNEQFF. Here the CDR3 DNA reads TGTGCCAGCAGCCAAGATGGTGGGTCCCCATCCTACAATGAGCAGTTCTTC.

This clonotype was observed a handful of times. V and J are TRBV5-1 and TRBJ2-7, with D perhaps matching TRBD2 (6 bases). Germline loops: CDR1 SGHRS, CDR2 YFSETQ. The V end was cut by 0 bases, the J end by 0 bases, with 7 bases between. The CDR3 extends over 14 amino acids. DNA for the CDR3: TGCGCCAGCAGCTTGGGACTAGTCTCCTACGAGCAGTACTTC. Its translation is CASSLGLVSYEQYF.

V gene TRBV14 combines with J gene TRBJ1-3; D possibly corresponds to TRBD1 (5 bases). V lost 0 bases and J lost 0, with 15 bases in between. CDR1 is SGHDN, CDR2 FVKESK, per germline. The CDR3 totals 18 residues. The CDR3 region is CASSQDALGPTSGNTIYF. CDR3 sequence (DNA): TGTGCCAGCAGCCAAGATGCATTGGGGCCTACCTCTGGAAACACCATATATTTT.

This clonotype was counted only a few times. DNA for the CDR3: TGTGCCACCAGTGCGGGTCTAGCGGGAGTGCGCAATGAGCAGTTCTTC. Protein sequence: CATSAGLAGVRNEQFF. This chain uses TRBV24-1 with TRBJ2-1, with TRBD2 identical over 10 bases. From germline, CDR1 is KGHDR and CDR2 SFDVKD. The CDR3 runs to 16 residues. V lost 5 bases and J lost 6; bases outside the gene matches: 9.

The sample holds a few counts of this clonotype. This chain uses TRBV10-3 with TRBJ1-2; TRBD1 might be the D (6 bases). CDR1 is ENHRY, CDR2 SYGVKD, per germline. The CDR3 is 11 residues long. V was cut by 3 bases and J by 10 bases, with 9 bases left in between. The CDR3 reads CAISDRGLYTF. The CDR3 nucleotides are TGTGCCATCAGTGACAGGGGCCTCTACACCTTC.

This clonotype was recorded many times. The chain links TRBV24-1 to TRBJ1-2; D is ambiguous. The V gene's germline CDR1 is KGHDR and CDR2 SFDVKD. Trimming shortened V by 7 bases and J by 4 bases, and 12 bases separated the two germline ends. The CDR3 has 13 residues. The CDR3 reads CATSSGEFYGYTF. In nucleotides, the CDR3 is TGTGCCACCAGCTCCGGGGAATTCTATGGCTACACCTTC.

In its sample, this clonotype was seen a few times. V and J are TRBV9 and TRBJ2-7, with 8 bases fitting TRBD1. V lost 3 bases, J lost 1 base, and 12 bases stayed unmatched. CDR3 length: 17 amino acids. The germline gives CDR1 SGDLS, CDR2 YYNGEE. CDR3 amino acids: CASSGDPGTGASYEQYF. In DNA, the CDR3 is TGTGCCAGCAGCGGCGATCCCGGGACAGGCGCTTCCTACGAGCAGTACTTC.

This chain joins TRBV14 and TRBJ2-2, with D possibly matching TRBD1 (6 bases). Trimming pared 2 bases from V and 2 bases from J, leaving 9 bases between. Germline V CDR1 and CDR2: SGHDN, FVKESK. The CDR3 is 15 amino acids. This CDR3 reads CASSQYRVNTGELFF. The CDR3 DNA reads TGTGCCAGCAGCCAATACAGGGTTAACACCGGGGAGCTGTTTTTT.

In this sample, this clonotype turned up a few times. The genes are TRBV5-1 and TRBJ2-5, with D possibly TRBD1 on 8 matching bases. Germline CDR1 SGHRS, CDR2 YFSETQ. This CDR3 is 16 amino acids long. Trimming shortened V by 6 bases and J by 5 bases, and 23 bases separated the two germline ends. The CDR3 is CASTERQGRRGETQYF. The DNA of the CDR3 is TGCGCCAGCACCGAAAGACAGGGGCGGCGGGGGGAGACCCAGTACTTC.

This clonotype was recorded a few times. The rearrangement joins TRBV24-1 to TRBJ1-5; 7 nucleotides line up with TRBD1. V lost 5 bases and J lost 5; bases outside the gene matches: 8. This CDR3 region has 15 residues. Germline V gives CDR1 KGHDR, CDR2 SFDVKD. CDR3 nucleotides: TGTGCCACCAGTGTTACAGGGGTGGGTCATCAGCCCCAGCATTTT. As protein: CATSVTGVGHQPQHF.

The rearrangement joins TRBV2 to TRBJ2-1, with 8 bases that match TRBD2. CDR1 and CDR2 (germline): SNHLY, FYNNEI. The CDR3 is 15 amino acids. After removal of 4 bases from V and 6 bases from J, the junction contained 8 bases not matched to a gene. The CDR3 is CASSVLAGGLNEQFF. The CDR3 bases are TGTGCCAGCAGTGTCTTGGCGGGGGGCCTCAATGAGCAGTTCTTC.

The chain links TRBV5-1 to TRBJ1-2; possibly TRBD1 for D (5 bases). V was shortened by 5 bases and J by 10 bases, with 18 bases between the two germline ends. Looked up from germline, CDR1 is SGHRS and CDR2 is YFSETQ. The CDR3 contains 13 residues. The CDR3 protein is CASRTDQQVAYTF. CDR3 nucleotides: TGCGCCAGCAGGACGGACCAACAGGTTGCCTACACCTTC.